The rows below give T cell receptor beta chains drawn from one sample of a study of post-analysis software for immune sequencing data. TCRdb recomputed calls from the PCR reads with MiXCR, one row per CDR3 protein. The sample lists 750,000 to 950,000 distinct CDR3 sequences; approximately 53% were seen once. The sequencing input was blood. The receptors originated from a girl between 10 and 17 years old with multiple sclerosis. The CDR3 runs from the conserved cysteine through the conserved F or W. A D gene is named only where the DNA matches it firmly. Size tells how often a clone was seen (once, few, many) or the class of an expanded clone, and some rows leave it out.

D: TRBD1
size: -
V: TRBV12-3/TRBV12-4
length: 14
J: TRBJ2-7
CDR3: CASSLAQGDYEQYF
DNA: TGTGCCAGCAGTTTAGCTCAGGGGGACTACGAGCAGTACTTC

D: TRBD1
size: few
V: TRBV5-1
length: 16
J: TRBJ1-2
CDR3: CASSLEPPDRVQGYTF
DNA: TGCGCCAGCAGCCTTGAACCACCAGACAGGGTACAAGGCTACACCTTC

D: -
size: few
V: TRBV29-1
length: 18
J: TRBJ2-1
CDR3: CSVEVGGATSGSYNEQFF
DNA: TGCAGCGTTGAAGTCGGCGGGGCGACGTCTGGATCCTACAATGAGCAGTTCTTC

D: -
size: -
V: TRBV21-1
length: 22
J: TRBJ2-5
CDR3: CASSKVDQEQRGDDNQMETQYF
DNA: TGTGCCAGCAGCAAAGTGGATCAGGAACAGAGAGGCGACGACAATCAAATGGAGACCCAGTACTTC

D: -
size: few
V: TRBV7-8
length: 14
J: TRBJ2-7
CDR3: CASSDPGRASEQYF
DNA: TGTGCCAGCAGCGACCCCGGCCGGGCCAGCGAGCAGTACTTC

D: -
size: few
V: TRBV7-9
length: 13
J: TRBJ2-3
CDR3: CASSPEVTDTQYF
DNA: TGTGCCAGCAGCCCTGAAGTCACAGATACGCAGTATTTT

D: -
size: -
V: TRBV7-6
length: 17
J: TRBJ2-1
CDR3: CASSSDLQGKVYNEQFF
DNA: TGTGCCAGCAGCTCAGATCTCCAGGGGAAAGTCTACAATGAGCAGTTCTTC

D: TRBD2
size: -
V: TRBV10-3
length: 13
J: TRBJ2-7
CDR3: CATQGLAGDEQYF
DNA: TGTGCCACCCAAGGGCTAGCGGGGGACGAGCAGTACTTC

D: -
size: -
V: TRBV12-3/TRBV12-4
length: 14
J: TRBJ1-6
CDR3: CASSLKGIDSPLHF
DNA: TGTGCCAGCAGTTTAAAGGGGATTGATTCACCCCTCCACTTT

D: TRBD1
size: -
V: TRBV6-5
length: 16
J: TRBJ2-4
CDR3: CASSLPDREAKNIQYF
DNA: TGTGCCAGCAGTCTACCCGACAGGGAGGCCAAAAACATTCAGTACTTC

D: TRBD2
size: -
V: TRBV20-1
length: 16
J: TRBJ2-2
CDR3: CSAGGASGGLTGELFF
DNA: TGCAGTGCTGGGGGGGCTAGCGGGGGGCTCACCGGGGAGCTGTTTTTT

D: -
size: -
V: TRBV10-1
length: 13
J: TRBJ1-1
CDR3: CASTGREGTEAFF
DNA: TGCGCCAGCACCGGCAGGGAAGGGACTGAAGCTTTCTTT

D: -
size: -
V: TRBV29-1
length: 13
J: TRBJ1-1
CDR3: CSVTQGWNTEAFF
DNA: TGCAGCGTTACCCAGGGCTGGAACACTGAAGCTTTCTTT

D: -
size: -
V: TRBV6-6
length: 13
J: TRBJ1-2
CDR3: CASRVGTINGYTF
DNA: TGTGCCAGCAGGGTCGGGACAATTAATGGCTACACCTTC

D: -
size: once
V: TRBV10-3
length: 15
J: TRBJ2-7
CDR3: CAISELQGPPYEQYF
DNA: TGTGCCATCAGTGAGTTACAGGGCCCCCCCTACGAGCAGTACTTC

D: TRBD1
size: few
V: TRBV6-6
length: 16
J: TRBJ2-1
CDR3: CASSSDRATVPNEQFF
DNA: TGTGCCAGCAGCTCAGACAGGGCCACTGTCCCCAATGAGCAGTTCTTC

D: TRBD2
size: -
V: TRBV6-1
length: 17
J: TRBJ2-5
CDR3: CASSEEVAGPRRETQYF
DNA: TGTGCCAGCAGTGAAGAGGTAGCGGGCCCACGCAGGGAGACCCAGTACTTC

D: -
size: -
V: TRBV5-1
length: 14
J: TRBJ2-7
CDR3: CASSPGEGEYEQYF
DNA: TGCGCCAGCAGCCCCGGAGAGGGTGAATACGAGCAGTACTTC

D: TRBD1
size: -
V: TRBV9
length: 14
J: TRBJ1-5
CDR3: CASSSTGDNQPQHF
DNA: TGTGCCAGCAGTTCGACAGGGGACAATCAGCCCCAGCATTTT

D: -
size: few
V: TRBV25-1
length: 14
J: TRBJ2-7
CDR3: CASSEGNRPYEQYF
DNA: TGTGCCAGCAGTGAAGGGAACAGGCCCTACGAGCAGTACTTC

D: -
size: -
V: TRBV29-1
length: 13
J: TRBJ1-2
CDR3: CSVSRGFSYGYTF
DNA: TGCAGCGTTTCAAGGGGTTTTTCCTATGGCTACACCTTC

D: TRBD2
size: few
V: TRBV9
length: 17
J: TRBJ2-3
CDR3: CASSVEDLAGVADTQYF
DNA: TGTGCCAGCAGCGTAGAAGACCTAGCGGGAGTGGCAGATACGCAGTATTTT

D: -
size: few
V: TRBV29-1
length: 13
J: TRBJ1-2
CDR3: CSVVAGPNYGYTF
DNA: TGCAGCGTTGTGGCAGGCCCTAACTATGGCTACACCTTC

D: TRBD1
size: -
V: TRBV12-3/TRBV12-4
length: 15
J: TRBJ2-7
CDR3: CASSTVSLGQIEQYF
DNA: TGTGCCAGCAGCACCGTTAGCTTGGGACAGATCGAGCAGTACTTC

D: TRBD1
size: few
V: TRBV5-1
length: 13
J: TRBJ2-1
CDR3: CASSWGQVTEQFF
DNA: TGCGCCAGCAGCTGGGGACAGGTCACTGAGCAGTTCTTC

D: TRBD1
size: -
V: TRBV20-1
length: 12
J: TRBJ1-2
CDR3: CSARGRGDGYTF
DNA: TGCAGCGCTAGGGGGCGCGGGGATGGCTACACCTTC

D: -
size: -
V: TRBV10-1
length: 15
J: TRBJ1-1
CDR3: CASSARRTVNTEAFF
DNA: TGCGCCAGCAGCGCCCGGCGAACAGTGAACACTGAAGCTTTCTTT

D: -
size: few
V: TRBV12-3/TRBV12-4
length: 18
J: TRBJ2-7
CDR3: CASSKRIQILEGTYEQYF
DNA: TGTGCCAGCAGCAAGCGGATACAAATCCTTGAGGGGACCTACGAGCAGTACTTC

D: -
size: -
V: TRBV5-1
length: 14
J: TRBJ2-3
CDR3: CASSGRVSTDTQYF
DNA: TGCGCCAGCAGCGGACGCGTTAGCACAGATACGCAGTATTTT

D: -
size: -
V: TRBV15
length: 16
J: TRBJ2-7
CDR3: CATSNPKSGKTYEQYF
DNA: TGTGCCACCAGCAACCCCAAATCAGGGAAGACCTACGAGCAGTACTTC

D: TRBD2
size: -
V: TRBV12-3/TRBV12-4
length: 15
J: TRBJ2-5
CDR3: CASSPVSGLRETQYF
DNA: TGTGCCAGCAGTCCCGTTAGCGGGTTGCGGGAGACCCAGTACTTC

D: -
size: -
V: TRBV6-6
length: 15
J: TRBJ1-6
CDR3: CASSYSGQENSPLHF
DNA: TGTGCCAGCAGTTACTCGGGCCAGGAGAATTCACCCCTCCACTTT

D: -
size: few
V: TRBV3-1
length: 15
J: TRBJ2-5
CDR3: CASSQDFSGQETQYF
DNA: TGTGCCAGCAGCCAAGATTTTTCAGGTCAAGAGACCCAGTACTTC

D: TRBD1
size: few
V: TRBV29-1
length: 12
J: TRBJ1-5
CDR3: CSVAGQGQPQHF
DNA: TGCAGCGTTGCGGGACAGGGGCAGCCCCAGCATTTT

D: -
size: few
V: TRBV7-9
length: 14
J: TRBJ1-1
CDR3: CASSLVGGDTEAFF
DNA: TGTGCCAGCAGTCTAGTCGGAGGGGACACTGAAGCTTTCTTT

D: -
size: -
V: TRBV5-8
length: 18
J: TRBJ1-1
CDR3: CASSLFWGRRSLNTEAFF
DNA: TGTGCCAGCAGCTTGTTTTGGGGGCGCAGATCTTTGAACACTGAAGCTTTCTTT

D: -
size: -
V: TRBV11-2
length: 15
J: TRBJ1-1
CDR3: CASSFRRQRNTEAFF
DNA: TGTGCCAGCAGCTTCAGGAGACAGAGAAACACTGAAGCTTTCTTT

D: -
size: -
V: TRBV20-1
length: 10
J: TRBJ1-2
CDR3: CSASSPAGTF
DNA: TGCAGTGCTAGTAGTCCTGCGGGCACCTTC

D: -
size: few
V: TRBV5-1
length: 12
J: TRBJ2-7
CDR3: CASSLMSGEQYF
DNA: TGCGCCAGCAGCCTGATGAGTGGGGAGCAGTACTTC

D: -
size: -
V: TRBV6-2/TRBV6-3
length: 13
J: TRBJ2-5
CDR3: CASRTGSYGTQYF
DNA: TGTGCCAGCAGGACGGGAAGCTACGGGACCCAGTACTTC

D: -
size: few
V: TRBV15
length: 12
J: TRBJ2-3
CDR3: CATRALEDTQYF
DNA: TGTGCCACCAGAGCACTGGAAGATACGCAGTATTTT

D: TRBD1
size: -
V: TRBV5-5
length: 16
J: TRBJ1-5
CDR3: CASSLEGGTVFQPQHF
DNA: TGTGCCAGCAGCTTGGAAGGCGGGACAGTATTTCAGCCCCAGCATTTT

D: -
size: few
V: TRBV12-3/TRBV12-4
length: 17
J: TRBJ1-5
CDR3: CASSAFRDAGGNQPQHF
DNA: TGTGCCAGCAGTGCTTTCCGGGACGCGGGAGGCAATCAGCCCCAGCATTTT

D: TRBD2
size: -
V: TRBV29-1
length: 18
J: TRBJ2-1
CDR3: CSVVYMGLAGEAYNEQFF
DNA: TGCAGCGTCGTTTATATGGGACTAGCGGGAGAGGCCTACAATGAGCAGTTCTTC

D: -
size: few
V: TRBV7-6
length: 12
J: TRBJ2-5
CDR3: CASSSAMGAQYF
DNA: TGTGCCAGCAGCTCCGCCATGGGGGCCCAGTACTTC

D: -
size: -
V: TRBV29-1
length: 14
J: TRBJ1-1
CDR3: CSVVVVKSAPEAFF
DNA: TGCAGCGTTGTGGTTGTAAAGTCAGCCCCCGAAGCTTTCTTT

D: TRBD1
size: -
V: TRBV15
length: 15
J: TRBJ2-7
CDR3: CATSRGQGSSYEQYF
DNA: TGTGCCACCAGCAGAGGACAGGGGAGCTCCTACGAGCAGTACTTC

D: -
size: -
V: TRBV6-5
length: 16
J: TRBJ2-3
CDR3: CASSSPRDNITDTQYF
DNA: TGTGCCAGCAGTTCCCCCCGGGACAACATCACAGATACGCAGTATTTT

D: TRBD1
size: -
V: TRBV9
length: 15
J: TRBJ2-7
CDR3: CASSAQGQALYEQYF
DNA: TGTGCCAGCAGCGCCCAAGGACAGGCCCTATACGAGCAGTACTTC

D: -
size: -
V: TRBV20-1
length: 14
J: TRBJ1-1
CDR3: CSARGRGVGAEAFF
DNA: TGCAGTGCTAGAGGGCGGGGGGTCGGTGCTGAAGCTTTCTTT

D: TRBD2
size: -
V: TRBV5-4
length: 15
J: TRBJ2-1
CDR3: CASNAGTSGSNEQFF
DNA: TGTGCCAGCAACGCCGGGACTAGCGGGAGCAATGAGCAGTTCTTC